Shown below are 5 T cell receptor beta chains from a single sample sequenced in a study of cytomegalovirus exposure and HLA in healthy donors. Primers for the PCR totalled 60 Vbeta and 13 Jbeta. Assay used: immunoSEQ multiplex PCR; TCRdb lists only in-frame clones, some missing. Among around 130,000 clones listed, approximately 82% were seen once. Sequencing was done on a sample of PBMCs. Receptors were obtained from a boy between 2 and 10 years old in good health and CMV-seronegative.

The chain links TRBV10-3 to TRBJ1-2; 7 nucleotides line up with TRBD1. J gave up 8 bases and V 2 bases, and 5 bases lay outside the gene matches. Germline V gives CDR1 ENHRY, CDR2 SYGVKD. CDR3 size: 13 residues. CDR3 sequence reads: CAISEPTGSGYTF. CDR3 DNA sequence: TGTGCCATCAGTGAGCCGACAGGGAGCGGCTACACCTTC.

The V and J genes are TRBV6-1 and TRBJ2-3; possible D gene TRBD1, 6 bases. Trimming took 4 bases from V and 5 from J, leaving 7 bases between them. This CDR3 spans 12 amino acids. Per the germline V gene, CDR1 is MNHNS and CDR2 is SASEGT. CDR3 coding DNA: TGTGCCAGCAGTGCAGGGGTAGATACGCAGTATTTT. Protein product: CASSAGVDTQYF.

Concerning this clone itself: The junction departs from germline at one end; a sequencing error may be responsible. CDR3 amino acids: CSSSLGDSHNSPLHF. CDR3 DNA sequence: TGTTCCAGCAGCTTAGGGGACAGCCATAATTCACCCCTCCACTTT. V gene TRBV7-9 combines with J gene TRBJ1-6; 7 bases align to TRBD1. CDR1 is SEHNR, CDR2 FQNEAQ, per germline (reference sequence). This CDR3 is built from 15 residues.

V and J are TRBV30 and TRBJ1-6, with 9 bases fitting TRBD1. Trimming removed 2 bases from V and 10 bases from J; junction bases left unmatched: 15. The CDR3 has 17 amino acids. Germline CDR1 GTSNPN, CDR2 SVGIG (reference sequence). DNA of the CDR3: TGTGCCTGGAGTCCAAATCTAGGAGGGACAGGGAGGTCACCCCTCCACTTT. It encodes CAWSPNLGGTGRSPLHF.

V is TRBV18 and J is TRBJ1-2; D may be TRBD1 (5 bases). Germline values: CDR1 KGHSH, CDR2 LQKENI. The CDR3 is made up of 14 amino acids. The V end was cut by 4 bases, the J end by 3 bases, with 12 bases between. The CDR3 protein is CASSRLTADYGYTF. CDR3 bases: TGTGCCAGCTCACGATTGACAGCCGACTATGGCTACACCTTC.